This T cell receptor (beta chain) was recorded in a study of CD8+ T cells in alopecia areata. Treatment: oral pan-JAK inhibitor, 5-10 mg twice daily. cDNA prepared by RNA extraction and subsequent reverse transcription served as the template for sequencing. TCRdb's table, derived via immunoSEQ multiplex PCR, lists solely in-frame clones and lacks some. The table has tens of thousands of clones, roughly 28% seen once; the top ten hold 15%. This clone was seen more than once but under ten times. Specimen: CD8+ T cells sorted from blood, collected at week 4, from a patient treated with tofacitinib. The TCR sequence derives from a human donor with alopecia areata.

CDR3 sequence (DNA): TGTGCCAGCGGGACAGGGAACACTGAAGCTTTCTTT. Amino acids: CASGTGNTEAFF. The chain carries TRBV9 and TRBJ1-1; 8 bases match TRBD1. Germline V gene lookup returns CDR1 SGDLS and CDR2 YYNGEE. This CDR3 contains 12 residues. Trimming cost V 7 bases and J 1 base; bases outside gene matches: 0.